This is a list of T cell receptor beta chains from one sample in a study of cytomegalovirus exposure and HLA in healthy donors. Generated by immunoSEQ multiplex PCR, the TCRdb table keeps only in-frame clones and is missing some. The sample has roughly 120,000 clones, roughly 14% seen once. Source material: PBMCs. The receptor set was obtained from a young woman in good health and CMV-seronegative. The conserved cysteine and the conserved F or W are not part of the CDR3 here. The size entry is marked missing in some rows and otherwise reads once, few, many or a size class.

j_gene	abundance	v_gene	CDR3aa
TRBJ2-7	.	TRBV13	ASSSGQVGEQY
TRBJ1-2	few	TRBV5-6	ASSRAGAVPQWYT
TRBJ1-1	few	TRBV27	ASSLTGGNTEAF
TRBJ1-3	.	TRBV6-1	ASSELGTAGNTIY
TRBJ1-5	.	TRBV29-1	SVGGQGGQPQH
TRBJ2-7	.	TRBV5-4	ASSLYPGGDEQY
TRBJ1-4	.	TRBV6-5	ASSLRTDGSEKLF
TRBJ1-2	.	TRBV30	AWSSWDRGGYT
TRBJ2-1	few	TRBV4-3	ASSQGLHSGGPDEQF
TRBJ2-1	.	TRBV4-3	ASSQESRASYNEQF
TRBJ2-2	few	TRBV5-1	ASTVTGANTGELF
TRBJ1-1	few	TRBV28	ASEGQGVTEAF
TRBJ1-1	few	TRBV4-1	ASSHLPNRAGDEAF
TRBJ1-4	few	TRBV7-6	ASSPGPTGKLF
TRBJ2-3	.	TRBV6-6	ASSPPGGPTDTQY
TRBJ2-1	few	TRBV15	ATSMTSVNEQF
TRBJ2-3	few	TRBV10-3	AIRGVQDTQY
TRBJ2-2	.	TRBV5-1	ASSLRGGVAGELF
TRBJ2-7	.	TRBV27	ASSLTGGLYEQY
TRBJ2-5	few	TRBV5-4	ASSVGYRGRAETQY
TRBJ1-4	once	TRBV28	ASSFRDLFTNEKLF
TRBJ2-7	few	TRBV5-4	ASSLGGGAGYEQY
TRBJ1-4	few	TRBV5-4	ASSQDTRNEKLF
TRBJ1-6	few	TRBV6-1	ASSLRDRNSPLH
TRBJ2-3	few	TRBV10-3	AISPTSGSVTDTQY
TRBJ2-1	.	TRBV6-1	ASSTGLAGEQF
TRBJ1-2	.	TRBV30	AFKRDRALANYGYT
TRBJ2-1	few	TRBV7-3	ASSLATGRPYNEQF
TRBJ1-2	.	TRBV19	ASRPPKPGQGIDGYT
TRBJ1-1	.	TRBV5-1	ASSSKTGEAF
TRBJ2-2	few	TRBV2	ASSVFPKGTGELF
TRBJ2-7	.	TRBV7-9	ASSLAGDSYEQY
TRBJ2-1	few	TRBV30	AWNLPGQSYNEQF
TRBJ2-1	.	TRBV7-9	ASSPPTSSPYNEQF
TRBJ1-1	.	TRBV30	AWSSGPGNTEAF
TRBJ1-5	.	TRBV27	ASSLGNRGAGNQPQH
TRBJ1-5	.	TRBV7-8	ASSGTGDQPQH
TRBJ1-2	.	TRBV19	ASSFRRDYGYT
TRBJ2-7	.	TRBV14	ASSQSLGSHEQY